The 14 T cell receptor beta chains below come from one sample, sequenced in a study of memory CD4+ T cells and cytomegalovirus serostatus. Assay used: immunoSEQ multiplex PCR; TCRdb lists only in-frame clones, some missing. The top ten clones hold just over 2.5% of a sample with fewer than 90,000 clones, around 82% of them seen once. Single viable CD3+CD4+CD8-CD45RO+ cells were sorted as the memory CD4+ T cells. The material sequenced was memory CD4+ T cells from blood. All receptors derive from an adult in good health and CMV-seropositive.

V and J are TRBV5-1 and TRBJ2-7, with D perhaps given as TRBD1 or TRBD2 (5 bases each). V gave up 4 bases and J gave up 2 bases, with 13 bases separating them. The CDR3 is 14 amino acids. Germline V gene lookup returns CDR1 SGHRS and CDR2 YFSETQ. CDR3 in DNA: TGCGCCAGCAGCGTCCGGGACCAAGCCTACGAGCAGTACTTC. Protein: CASSVRDQAYEQYF.

The rearrangement links TRBV19 to TRBJ1-1; possible D gene TRBD1, 5 bases. V was clipped by 6 bases and J by 1 base, with 9 bases between them. CDR1 is LNHDA and CDR2 is SQIVND in the germline V gene (reference sequence). This CDR3 contains 13 residues. The CDR3 DNA is TGTGCCAGTAGCATTGACAGGAACACTGAAGCTTTCTTT. Translation gives CASSIDRNTEAFF.

This chain links TRBV2 with TRBJ2-1; unclear D gene. Per germline, CDR1 SNHLY and CDR2 FYNNEI. The CDR3 is made up of 11 amino acids. Trimming cost V 7 bases and J 5 bases, with 6 bases left between them. CDR3 sequence (DNA): TGTGCCAGCACGGCCAACAATGAGCAGTTCTTC. Residues: CASTANNEQFF.

The chain carries TRBV6-6 and TRBJ2-7, with D perhaps matching TRBD1 (7 bases). Deletions cut 6 bases from V and 5 bases from J, with 23 bases between. Germline CDR1 and CDR2: MNHNY and SVGAGI (reference sequence). The CDR3 covers 16 residues. DNA for the CDR3: TGTGCCAGCAGCTACGCGACAGGGCCCGGGGGTAACGAGCAGTACTTC. Translation: CASSYATGPGGNEQYF.

V is TRBV9 and J is TRBJ2-4; D possibly corresponds to TRBD2 (5 bases). V lost 1 base and J 6 bases, leaving 8 bases between the germline ends. CDR1 is SGDLS, CDR2 YYNGEE, per germline. The CDR3 length is 13 residues. The CDR3 DNA sequence: TGTGCCAGCAGCGTATCCGGAGGAAACATTCAGTACTTC. Translating it yields CASSVSGGNIQYF.

J is TRBJ2-7 and V is TRBV6-6, with D perhaps TRBD1 or TRBD2 (5 bases each). The CDR3 length is 14 residues. V was shortened by 6 bases and J by 1 base, with 13 bases between the two germline ends. CDR1 is MNHNY, CDR2 SVGAGI, per germline (reference sequence). The CDR3 DNA follows: TGTGCCAGCAGCCCTTTGAGGGGTTCCTACGAGCAGTACGTC. The encoded protein is CASSPLRGSYEQYV.

In this sample, this clone turned up many times. The same CDR3 is also encoded by other DNA sequences in this sample. The CDR3 nucleotides are TGTGCCTGGAGTCGAGGGGCTAACTATGGCTACACCTTC. Encoded protein: CAWSRGANYGYTF. This chain links TRBV30 with TRBJ1-2; TRBD1 might be the D (5 bases). The CDR3 has 13 residues. V gave up 2 bases and J gave up 0 bases, with 7 bases separating them. In germline, CDR1 is GTSNPN, CDR2 SVGIG (reference sequence).

As for this clone: No DNA is shown, since the ends of the CDR3 on it are uncertain; the CDR3 is the one TCRdb lists. This chain joins TRBV5-6 and TRBJ1-2; the table's D call TRBD1 went unverified against the DNA. Germline-derived CDR1 and CDR2 are SGHDT and YYEEEE. The CDR3 contains 16 residues when both ends are counted. The CDR3 loop is CASSLFGPGGELGYTF.

The chain uses TRBV11-3 and TRBJ1-1, with unresolved D. The CDR3 has 14 amino acids. V shed 0 bases and J shed 7 bases, with 12 bases lying between them. CDR1 and CDR2 from the germline V gene are SGHNT and YENEEA. This CDR3 reads CASSLDARQVEAFF. CDR3 nucleotide sequence: TGTGCCAGCAGCTTAGATGCTCGGCAGGTTGAAGCTTTCTTT.

The CDR3 DNA sequence: TGCGCCAGCAGCCCAACAGGGACGATTAATGAAAAACTGTTTTTT. Amino acids: CASSPTGTINEKLFF. The chain recombines TRBV4-1 with TRBJ1-4; possible D gene TRBD1, 6 bases. Germline V gene sequence: CDR1 MGHRA, CDR2 YSYEKL. The ends were cut back, 4 bases at V and 4 bases at J, with 13 bases in the middle. The CDR3 sequence is 15 residues long.

This chain links TRBV7-8 with TRBJ2-1; no clear D gene. The CDR3 runs to 16 residues. V was pared by 5 bases and J by 0 bases, with 14 bases between. Germline V gene lookup returns CDR1 SGHVS and CDR2 FQNEAQ. This CDR3 reads CASSMNLVSSYNEQFF. The CDR3 DNA follows: TGTGCCAGCAGCATGAATCTAGTGAGCTCCTACAATGAGCAGTTCTTC.

The rearrangement uses TRBV7-9 and TRBJ1-4, with 8 nucleotides matching TRBD1. V was pared by 5 bases and J by 5 bases, with 7 bases of the junction left unmatched. The length of the CDR3 is 15 residues. Germline assignment: CDR1 SEHNR and CDR2 FQNEAQ (reference sequence). The CDR3 DNA reads TGTGCCAGCAGCCCGCACGGGACAGGAAATGAAAAACTGTTTTTT. Its protein product is CASSPHGTGNEKLFF.

The chain joins TRBV7-9 to TRBJ1-2; 10 nucleotides line up with TRBD1. The CDR3 length is 13 residues. In germline, CDR1 is SEHNR, CDR2 FQNEAQ (reference sequence). V lost 6 bases and J lost 7; bases outside the gene matches: 5. The CDR3 spells CASSRQGAGGYTF. DNA for the CDR3: TGTGCCAGCAGTCGACAGGGGGCGGGTGGCTACACCTTC.

The chain employs TRBV6-5 and TRBJ1-2; maybe TRBD1 (6 bases). Germline CDR1 and CDR2: MNHEY and SVGAGI. This CDR3 contains 14 residues. V was cut by 5 bases and J by 8 bases, with 18 bases left in between. CDR3 sequence: CASSPTGAQGGYTF. CDR3 DNA sequence: TGTGCCAGCAGTCCCACAGGCGCCCAGGGGGGCTACACCTTC.